This T cell receptor (beta chain) emerged from a study of OX40 agonist ivuxolimab in advanced cancers. Study overall: Patients were dosed with the agonistic anti-OX40 (CD134) antibody ivuxolimab. Partial responses were achieved by three patients: one hepatocellular carcinoma, two cutaneous melanoma. Study results and limitations: At 0.1 to 3.0 mg/kg, clonal expansion of CD4+ and CD8+ blood T cells had occurred by week 6.

Sequenced by immunoSEQ multiplex PCR; TCRdb stores in-frame clones only, minus some. The sample comprises tens of thousands of clones, around 83% of which are singletons, and 25% to 35% rests with the top ten. The CDR3 runs 16 residues. Trimming took 3 bases from V and 5 from J, leaving 20 bases between them. The V gene's germline CDR1 is MNHEY and CDR2 SMNVEV (reference sequence). As to this clone: Its antigen is still unknown.

The starting material was CD4+ or CD8+ T cells sorted from blood, obtained in a trial of the OX40 agonist ivuxolimab. V and J are TRBV27 and TRBJ2-7, with D perhaps being TRBD1 or TRBD2 (5 bases each). This sequence was found in an adult with an advanced solid tumor such as melanoma, head and neck, liver or kidney cancer. The CDR3 loop reads CASSFAPGREYNEQYF. CDR3 nucleotide sequence: TGTGCCAGCAGTTTTGCCCCGGGCAGGGAGTATAACGAGCAGTACTTC.